The next 5 T cell receptor beta chains were all read from a single sample in a study of patients and donors after allogeneic stem cell transplantation. TCRdb re-called the RT-PCR reads with MiXCR, one entry per CDR3 protein. The sample holds 87,000 or so distinct CDR3 sequences, 4% to 5% seen once. Sample: blood, either unsorted or a sorted T cell fraction (not recorded which). The source of these receptors is a human donor who was either an allogeneic HSCT recipient or a stem cell or donor lymphocyte infusion donor (not recorded which). It is not recorded whose cells these are; they may come from a transplant donor.

This clonotype was seen repeatedly, ten times or more. V usage is TRBV10-3 and J usage is TRBJ2-5; D unclear. CDR1 and CDR2 from the germline V gene are ENHRY and SYGVKD. V lost 0 bases and J lost 1, with 0 bases in between. The CDR3 extends over 12 amino acids. The DNA for the CDR3 is TGTGCCATCAGTGAGTCCCAAGAGACCCAGTACTTC. Translated: CAISESQETQYF.

This clonotype was seen ten or more times. The V and J genes are TRBV5-6 and TRBJ2-3; D remains ambiguous. Germline CDR1 is SGHDT and CDR2 is YYEEEE. The CDR3 runs 14 residues. V was pared by 4 bases and J by 3 bases, with 12 bases between. In nucleotides, the CDR3 is TGTGCCAGCAGCGCGGATGTCCTTACAGATACGCAGTATTTT. This codes for CASSADVLTDTQYF. The full variable domain, with the rest looked up from reference TRBV5-6 and TRBJ2-3, is DAGVTQSPTHLIKTRGQQVTLRCSPKSGHDTVSWYQQALGQGPQFIFQYYEEEERQRGNFPDRFSGHQFPNYSSELNVNALLLGDSALYLCASSADVLTDTQYFGPGTRLTVL.

This clonotype appeared a few times. The chain links TRBV6-1 to TRBJ2-5, with 7 bases matching TRBD1. Germline V CDR1 and CDR2: MNHNS, SASEGT. The ends lost 6 bases at V and 7 bases at J; junction bases unmatched: 8. This CDR3 region has 13 residues. The DNA for the CDR3 is TGTGCCAGCAGGGAGACAGGGATGGCGACCCAGTACTTC. Its translation is CASRETGMATQYF.

This clonotype was counted ten times or more. The CDR3 protein is CSITGTGVSEQYF. The CDR3 DNA sequence: TGCAGCATCACCGGGACAGGGGTCTCCGAGCAGTACTTC. The V gene is TRBV29-1, the J gene TRBJ2-7; 10 nucleotides match TRBD1. The CDR3 sequence is 13 residues long. With V trimmed by 8 bases and J by 6 bases, 10 bases remained unmatched. Germline V gives CDR1 SQVTM, CDR2 ANQGSEA.

The chain joins TRBV7-9 to TRBJ2-5, with 11 bases lining up with TRBD1. V shed 5 bases, J shed 2 bases, and the junction held 7 bases outside the gene matches. CDR3 size: 16 residues. Germline V lookup: CDR1 SEHNR, CDR2 FQNEAQ (reference sequence). CDR3 residues: CASSPGDRGLQETQYF. The CDR3 coding sequence is TGTGCCAGCAGCCCGGGGGACAGGGGGTTACAAGAGACCCAGTACTTC.